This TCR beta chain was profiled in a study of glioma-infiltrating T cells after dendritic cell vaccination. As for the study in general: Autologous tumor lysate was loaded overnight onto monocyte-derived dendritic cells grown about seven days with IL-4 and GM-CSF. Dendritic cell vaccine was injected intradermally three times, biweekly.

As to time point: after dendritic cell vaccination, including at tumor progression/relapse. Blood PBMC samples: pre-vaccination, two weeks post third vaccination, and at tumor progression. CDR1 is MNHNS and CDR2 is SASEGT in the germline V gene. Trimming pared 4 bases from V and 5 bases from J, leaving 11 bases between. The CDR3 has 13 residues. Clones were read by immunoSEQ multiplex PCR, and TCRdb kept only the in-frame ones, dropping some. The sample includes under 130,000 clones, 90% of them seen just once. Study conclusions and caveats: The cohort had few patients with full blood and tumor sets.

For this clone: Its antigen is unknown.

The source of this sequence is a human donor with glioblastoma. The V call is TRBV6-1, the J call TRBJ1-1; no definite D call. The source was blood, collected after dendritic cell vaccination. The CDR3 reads CASSVTPGTEAFF. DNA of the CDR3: TGTGCCAGCAGTGTTACCCCGGGGACTGAAGCTTTCTTT.